These T cell receptor beta chains were read from a single sample in a study of cytomegalovirus exposure and HLA in healthy donors. Sequencing used immunoSEQ multiplex PCR; TCRdb keeps in-frame clones, though not all of them. The table has about 120,000 clones, 86% seen once; the top ten hold around 5.1%. Sequencing was carried out using PBMCs. These receptor sequences come from a man aged 18 to 35 in good health and CMV-seronegative. The conserved cysteine and the conserved F or W are not part of the CDR3 here. Each record gives: J gene, V gene, CDR3 length, CDR3 protein.

TRBJ2-7 | TRBV6-1 | 13 | ASSERDRVRHEQY
TRBJ1-1 | TRBV28 | 14 | ASSLSAGTGGTEAF
TRBJ1-2 | TRBV7-6 | 13 | ASSPPSADFYGYT
TRBJ2-7 | TRBV7-8 | 14 | ASSSSTGTGAYEQY
TRBJ2-1 | TRBV7-6 | 14 | ASSPGTGGYYNEQF
TRBJ2-7 | TRBV5-4 | 14 | ASSPGLAGSTYEQY
TRBJ2-7 | TRBV11-1 | 11 | ASSPSGSYEQY
TRBJ1-5 | TRBV2 | 13 | ASTKGQRGNQPQH
TRBJ1-1 | TRBV5-4 | 12 | ASSRDPRNTEAF
TRBJ2-5 | TRBV27 | 12 | ASSSADSQETQY
TRBJ1-1 | TRBV7-2 | 9 | ASVPGFEAF
TRBJ1-4 | TRBV5-1 | 12 | ASSAASVGEKLF
TRBJ2-1 | TRBV6-1 | 13 | ANGLWEGGGDEQF
TRBJ1-5 | TRBV11-2 | 13 | ASSLDRVKYQPQH
TRBJ2-1 | TRBV6-5 | 11 | ASSRVGYNEQF
TRBJ1-5 | TRBV19 | 16 | ASSIGDRLGYSNQPQH
TRBJ2-3 | TRBV6-1 | 12 | ASSEGTGGDTQY
TRBJ1-2 | TRBV25-1 | 13 | ASSETHSVDYGYT
TRBJ2-7 | TRBV4-2 | 10 | ASSGQGYEQY
TRBJ2-1 | TRBV9 | 14 | ASTPAGLRSYNEQF
TRBJ2-7 | TRBV10-2 | 10 | ASSKRIYEQY
TRBJ1-4 | TRBV7-9 | 15 | ASSLGTGTPANEKLF
TRBJ2-1 | TRBV16 | 13 | ASSPGNPPYNEQF
TRBJ2-7 | TRBV6-1 | 13 | ASSEGLDYVYEQY
TRBJ2-2 | TRBV19 | 16 | ASTPRTSGSGGTGELF
TRBJ2-2 | TRBV13 | 10 | ASSFRTGELF
TRBJ1-1 | TRBV30 | 11 | AGTGQMNTEAF
TRBJ2-7 | TRBV28 | 11 | ASTERPRDEQY
TRBJ1-1 | TRBV5-5 | 16 | ASSSLRQASRKNTEAF
TRBJ2-2 | TRBV5-1 | 11 | ASSFTDTGELF
TRBJ2-1 | TRBV29-1 | 15 | SVESGSGTGPYMAQF
TRBJ1-2 | TRBV11-2 | 12 | ASSGGQPYYGYT
TRBJ2-7 | TRBV14 | 12 | ASSQHTFPYEQY
TRBJ1-5 | TRBV19 | 17 | ASSTPFPGQGNSNQPQH
TRBJ2-7 | TRBV7-9 | 11 | ASSPASQDEQY
TRBJ2-1 | TRBV27 | 11 | AIGRGPNNEQF
TRBJ2-3 | TRBV2 | 12 | ASSEGARTDTQY
TRBJ1-1 | TRBV14 | 13 | ASSPGRGSGTEAF
TRBJ2-5 | TRBV27 | 15 | ASRPGLAGGPRETQY
TRBJ2-3 | TRBV10-3 | 9 | ATAEEWAQY
TRBJ1-5 | TRBV19 | 13 | ASVKGDSSNQPQH
TRBJ2-5 | TRBV4-2 | 14 | ASSLGVGQGQETQY
TRBJ2-5 | TRBV27 | 12 | ASSLRLDRETQY
TRBJ1-4 | TRBV2 | 12 | ASRNGDYNEKLF
TRBJ1-5 | TRBV19 | 14 | ASSMSGTGFNQPQH
TRBJ2-7 | TRBV2 | 12 | ASSARGSAGEQY
TRBJ2-7 | TRBV10-1 | 16 | ASSEWVGLGQGAYEQY
TRBJ1-3 | TRBV11-3 | 11 | ASSYREGDTIY
TRBJ2-7 | TRBV5-5 | 12 | ASSLVRSFYEQY
TRBJ2-2 | TRBV19 | 14 | ASNMGQGANTGELF
TRBJ2-1 | TRBV27 | 9 | ASSRGYEQF
TRBJ2-7 | TRBV2 | 14 | ASSEFFRDRSYEQY
TRBJ2-1 | TRBV27 | 16 | ASSLNIIPGQGENEQF
TRBJ2-7 | TRBV27 | 10 | ASRTDSYEQY
TRBJ2-5 | TRBV4-1 | 14 | ASSQDLGTGGETQY